This record concerns one T cell receptor (beta chain) sequence. It has no known antigen specificity. No clone much larger than this one lies a single base away; base qualities are absent. These data belong to a study of CD8+CD57+ T cells in acquired aplastic anemia listed by TCRdb under 2018. Study-level background: Extracted DNA from sorted CD4+ and CD8+ cells averaged approximately 3 ug, ranging from roughly 0.17 to 30 ug. CD8+CD57+ expansion was defined as frequency above the mean frequency observed in healthy subjects. The full study reports these points: CD8+ Simpson's diversity did not differ significantly between patients and healthy controls (P=0.060). Roughly 31 CD8+ CDR3 sequences were shared between patients and controls but appeared highly expressed in patients and within their immunodominant clones.

Genomic DNA was used as template for profiling of TCR beta VDJ combinations and CDR3 sequences. An Illumina HiSeq 2000 was the platform used for TCR repertoire sequencing. From the authors' description of their analysis: TRBV/TRBJ rearrangement plots, CDR3 size and DJ length profiles, and Simpson's diversity index were used to evaluate the repertoires. The most abundant DNA sequence in the deep sequencing data was defined as the immunodominant clone. CDR3 amino acid sequences were screened for sharing across subjects and compared with published repertoires and the VDJdb database. TCRdb reanalyzed the raw reads on its own, using fastp at Q25 for trimming and MiXCR for clone calling, and kept in-frame beta chains. Each CDR3 protein gets just one entry, which takes the most common genes and DNA from the rows behind it. These V and J calls derive from TCRdb rather than the authors' analysis. The table for this sample lists around 50,000 distinct CDR3 sequences; approximately 50% of them were counted only once. The ten largest clones capture 15% to 20% of the sample.

Patients chosen for sequencing had shown expansion of CD8+CD57+ cells by flow cytometry. All patients had severe acquired aplastic anemia diagnosed by International Study of Aplastic Anemia and Agranulocytosis and Camitta criteria. Patients had received no therapy at the time of blood sampling. In the study, sorted CD4+ and CD8+ blood T cells from patients with severe aplastic anemia and from healthy subjects underwent deep sequencing of TCR repertoires. Patients were enrolled in the USA under clinicaltrials.gov protocols 00001620, 01623167, 00001397, 00071045, 00081523 and 00961064. Ficoll-Paque density gradient centrifugation was used to isolate peripheral blood mononuclear cells. Before DNA was extracted, CD4+ and CD8+ T cells were sorted using either FACS or magnetic beads. The CDR3 covers 14 residues, taking in both the cysteine and the phenylalanine. Only CDR3 DNA is held: 42 bases, read in frame from base 1. The germline V gene provides CDR1 MGHDK and CDR2 SYGVNS. Between the V and J ends, shortened by 4 bases and 0 bases respectively, the junction contains 9 bases.

The clonotype comes from a human donor with aplastic anemia. Rearrangement joined TRBV25-1 to TRBJ1-2; the D gene is possibly TRBD1, with 5 bases matching. Source material: sorted CD4+, CD8+, or CD8+CD57+ T cells (not recorded which) from PBMCs. The CDR3 loop reads CASSVQATNYGYTF. The sequenced DNA is TGTGCCAGCAGTGTACAGGCGACTAACTATGGCTACACCTTC.